A single sample gave rise to the 10 T cell receptor beta chains below, sequenced in a study of T cell responses to AZD1222 COVID-19 vaccine (dated by TCRdb to about 2021). This sample's time point label indicates: about 28 days (+/-7) after the second vaccine dose. Receptor libraries were prepared by the immunoSEQ multiplex PCR assay. TCRdb took over this immuneACCESS table, retaining in-frame rearrangements with V and J assigned. Such tables are incomplete; in checked studies, under half of the missing clones stem from an unresolved V gene, and the remainder is unexplained. The sample table records about 110,000 clones; roughly 90% of these occur just once. The ten largest clones take up roughly 15% of the sample. Material: peripheral blood, obtained 28 days after the second AZD1222 dose. The receptors originated from an adult who received the AZD1222 COVID-19 vaccine.

The V call is TRBV3-1 (or the pseudogene TRBV3-2), the J call TRBJ1-6; D not resolved. V lost 1 base to trimming and J lost 6 bases, with 10 bases between them. This CDR3 is built from 15 residues. Germline V CDR1 and CDR2: LGHDT, YNNKEL (reference sequence). The DNA for the CDR3 is TGTGCCAGCAGCCAAGGGGAAAAAGGTAATTCACCCCTCCACTTT. It specifies CASSQGEKGNSPLHF.

The V and J genes are TRBV7-6 and TRBJ2-7; D may be TRBD1 (6 bases). V was shortened by 0 bases and J by 6 bases, with 9 bases between the two germline ends. The CDR3 runs to 13 residues. Looked up from germline, CDR1 is SGHVS and CDR2 is FNYEAQ. The CDR3 nucleotides read TGTGCCAGCAGCTTAGCGCAAGGGGGCGAGCAGTACTTC. Protein product: CASSLAQGGEQYF.

The chain recombines TRBV12-3 or TRBV12-4 with TRBJ2-3; D gene ambiguous. The CDR3 length is 13 residues. Trimming removed 6 bases from V and 2 bases from J, with 9 bases in between. The chain's CDR3 is CASSLRYTDTQYF. The CDR3 DNA sequence: TGTGCCAGCAGCCTCAGGTACACAGATACGCAGTATTTT.

This chain connects TRBV19 to TRBJ2-4, with 12 nucleotides matching TRBD1. Looked up from germline, CDR1 is LNHDA and CDR2 is SQIVND (reference sequence). CDR3 length: 16 amino acids. Germline trimming cut 6 bases from V and 2 bases from J; bases unmatched to any gene: 5. This chain's CDR3 is CASREGQGATKNIQYF. Here the CDR3 DNA reads TGTGCCAGTAGAGAGGGACAGGGGGCGACCAAAAACATTCAGTACTTC.

The chain combines TRBV4-2 with TRBJ2-2, with 8 bases fitting TRBD2. J gave up 4 bases and V 4 bases, and 8 bases lay outside the gene matches. CDR1 is LGHNA and CDR2 is YNFKEQ in the germline V gene. The CDR3 covers 16 residues. The CDR3 nucleotides are TGTGCCAGCAGCCTAAGGGGCGGGGGGTTCACCGGGGAGCTGTTTTTT. As protein: CASSLRGGGFTGELFF.

This chain joins TRBV7-2 and TRBJ1-5; D not certain. Germline CDR1 reads SGHTA; CDR2 reads FQGNSA. V lost 5 bases and J lost 7, with 12 bases in between. The CDR3 spans 13 residues. The CDR3 loop is CASSRQRGQPQHF. The CDR3 DNA reads as TGTGCCAGCAGCCGGCAGCGAGGGCAGCCCCAGCATTTT.

This rearrangement joins TRBV3-1 (or the pseudogene TRBV3-2) to TRBJ2-5; no clear D gene. This CDR3 comprises 14 residues. The V gene lost 0 bases and the J gene lost 0 bases, with 5 bases spanning the gap. The V gene's germline CDR1 is LGHDT and CDR2 YNNKEL (reference sequence). CDR3 amino acids: CASSQDDNQETQYF. CDR3 sequence (DNA): TGTGCCAGCAGCCAAGATGACAACCAAGAGACCCAGTACTTC.

The genes are TRBV2 and TRBJ1-2; D might be TRBD1 (6 bases). The germline V and J ends were trimmed by 4 bases and 2 bases, with 8 bases remaining between them. CDR1 SNHLY and CDR2 FYNNEI come from the germline V gene. CDR3 length: 13 residues. The CDR3 reads CASSVRGNYGYTF. CDR3 in DNA: TGTGCCAGCAGTGTAAGGGGGAACTATGGCTACACCTTC.

V and J are TRBV24-1 and TRBJ2-1; no firm D call. The V end was cut by 2 bases, the J end by 2 bases, with 9 bases between. Germline CDR1 KGHDR, CDR2 SFDVKD. This CDR3 region has 15 residues. The chain's CDR3 is CATSDSLETYNEQFF. As DNA, the CDR3 is TGTGCCACCAGTGATTCGCTTGAGACCTACAATGAGCAGTTCTTC.

The chain carries TRBV24-1 and TRBJ1-2; 7 nucleotides match TRBD1. J was trimmed by 0 bases and V by 12 bases; bases with no gene match: 9. The CDR3 totals 14 residues. Germline V gives CDR1 KGHDR, CDR2 SFDVKD. CDR3 loop: CAPRSGGTNYGYTF. As DNA, the CDR3 is TGTGCCCCGCGGTCAGGGGGTACTAACTATGGCTACACCTTC.